Listed here are 5 T cell receptor beta chains from one sample, sequenced in a study of blood T cell repertoires in COVID-19. Data came from immunoSEQ multiplex PCR; TCRdb stores just in-frame clones and leaves some out. The top ten clones hold 8.1% of a sample with 150,000 to 200,000 clones, about four fifths of them seen once. Sequenced material: peripheral blood. The receptors derive from an older woman with COVID-19, enrolled during active disease.

This chain uses TRBV7-6 with TRBJ1-2; 7 bases fit TRBD1. Germline values: CDR1 SGHVS, CDR2 FNYEAQ. CDR3 length: 12 amino acids. J gave up 8 bases and V 3 bases, and 3 bases lay outside the gene matches. The CDR3 is CASSFQGEGYTF. CDR3 DNA: TGTGCCAGCAGCTTCCAGGGGGAAGGCTACACCTTC. Filled out from reference TRBV7-6 and TRBJ1-2, the complete variable domain reads GAGVSQSPRYKVTKRGQDVALRCDPISGHVSLYWYRQALGQGPEFLTYFNYEAQQDKSGLPNDRFSAERPEGSISTLTIQRTEQRDSAMYRCASSFQGEGYTFGSGTRLTVV.

The J gene is TRBJ1-1, the V gene TRBV27; a weak D match, TRBD1 (5 bases). Germline V lookup: CDR1 MNHEY, CDR2 SMNVEV (reference sequence). There are 14 residues in the CDR3. Trimming took off 3 bases at V and 4 bases at J, with 12 bases between the two ends. As DNA, the CDR3 is TGTGCCAGCAGTTTTGGGAGGGGAGGCACTGAAGCTTTCTTT. Amino acid sequence: CASSFGRGGTEAFF.

V and J are TRBV2 and TRBJ2-2, with D uncertain. This CDR3 comprises 15 residues. Germline loops: CDR1 SNHLY, CDR2 FYNNEI. The V gene lost 4 bases and the J gene lost 1 base, with 10 bases spanning the gap. The CDR3 DNA follows: TGTGCCAGCAGTGGTTTGAGACAGAACACCGGGGAGCTGTTTTTT. This sequence encodes CASSGLRQNTGELFF. The variable domain in full, with the rest retrieved from reference TRBV2 and TRBJ2-2, is EPEVTQTPSHQVTQMGQEVILRCVPISNHLYFYWYRQILGQKVEFLVSFYNNEISEKSEIFDDQFSVERPDGSNFTLKIRSTKLEDSAMYFCASSGLRQNTGELFFGEGSRLTVL.

This rearrangement joins TRBV6-5 to TRBJ1-1; 7 bases are shared with TRBD1. Germline V lookup: CDR1 MNHEY, CDR2 SVGAGI. With 2 bases clipped from V and 8 bases from J, the junction kept 8 bases outside the gene matches. The CDR3 totals 14 residues. CDR3 coding DNA: TGTGCCAGCAGTTACCCGGGACAGTTTAAAGAAGCTTTCTTT. Its translation is CASSYPGQFKEAFF.

The genes are TRBV29-1 and TRBJ1-2; TRBD1 agrees at 7 bases. Germline lookup yields CDR1 SQVTM and CDR2 ANQGSEA. CDR3 length: 14 residues. The V segment lost 3 bases and the J segment 5 bases; nucleotides outside the gene matches: 9. Written as DNA, the CDR3 is TGCAGCGTTGAGCGAGGGGGCTTGGGGTATGGCTACACCTTC. Protein product: CSVERGGLGYGYTF.